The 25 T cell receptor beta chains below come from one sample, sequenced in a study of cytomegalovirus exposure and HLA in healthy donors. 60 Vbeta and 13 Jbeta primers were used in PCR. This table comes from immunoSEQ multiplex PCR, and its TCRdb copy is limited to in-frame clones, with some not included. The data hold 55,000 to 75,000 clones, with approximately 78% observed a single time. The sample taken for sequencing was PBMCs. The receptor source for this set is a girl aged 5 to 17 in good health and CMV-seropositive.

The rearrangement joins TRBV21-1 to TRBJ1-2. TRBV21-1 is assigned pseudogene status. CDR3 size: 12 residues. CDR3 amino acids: CASSKAEGGYTF. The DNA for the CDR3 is TGTGCCAGCAGCAAAGCAGAGGGAGGCTACACCTTC.

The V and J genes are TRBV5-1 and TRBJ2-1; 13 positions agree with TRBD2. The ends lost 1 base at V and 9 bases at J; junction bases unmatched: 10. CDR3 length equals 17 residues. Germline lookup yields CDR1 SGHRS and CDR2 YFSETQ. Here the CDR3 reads CASSLKGLAGKSVEQFF. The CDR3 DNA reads TGCGCCAGCAGCTTGAAGGGACTAGCGGGAAAATCGGTTGAGCAGTTCTTC.

Here the CDR3 DNA reads TGCGCCAGCAGTGATTCAGCGGGAGTCGGCAATGAGCAGTTCTTC. Residues: CASSDSAGVGNEQFF. The J gene is TRBJ2-1, the V gene TRBV10-1, with 8 bases fitting TRBD2. V gave up 3 bases and J gave up 6 bases; unmatched junction bases: 7. Germline CDR1 WNHNN, CDR2 SYGVQD (reference sequence). The CDR3 has 15 amino acids.

CDR3: CSVSGTSDEQYF. Written as DNA, the CDR3 is TGCAGCGTTTCCGGGACTAGCGACGAGCAGTACTTC. V usage is TRBV29-1 and J usage is TRBJ2-7, with TRBD2 matching over 10 bases. Germline-derived CDR1 and CDR2 are SQVTM and ANQGSEA. Trimming cost V 5 bases and J 5 bases; bases outside gene matches: 3. This CDR3 has 12 residues.

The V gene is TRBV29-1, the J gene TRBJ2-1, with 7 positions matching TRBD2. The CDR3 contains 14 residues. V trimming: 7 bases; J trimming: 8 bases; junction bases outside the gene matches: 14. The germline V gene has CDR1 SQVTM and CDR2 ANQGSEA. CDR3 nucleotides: TGCAGCGGGGAAAAGGCGGGAGTGTTGGATGAGCAGTTCTTC. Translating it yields CSGEKAGVLDEQFF.

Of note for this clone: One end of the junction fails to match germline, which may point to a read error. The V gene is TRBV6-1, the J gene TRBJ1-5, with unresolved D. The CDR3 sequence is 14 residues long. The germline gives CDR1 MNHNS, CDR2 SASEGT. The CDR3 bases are TGTGCCAGCAAAAGGAGGGCGGGCAATGAGCCCCAGCATTTT. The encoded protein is CASKRRAGNEPQHF.

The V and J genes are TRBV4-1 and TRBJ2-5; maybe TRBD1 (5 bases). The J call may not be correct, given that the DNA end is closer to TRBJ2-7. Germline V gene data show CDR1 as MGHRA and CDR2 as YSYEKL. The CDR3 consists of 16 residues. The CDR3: CASSQDWGDGSYEQYF. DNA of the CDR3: TGCGCCAGCAGCCAAGATTGGGGCGACGGGTCCTACGAGCAGTACTTC.

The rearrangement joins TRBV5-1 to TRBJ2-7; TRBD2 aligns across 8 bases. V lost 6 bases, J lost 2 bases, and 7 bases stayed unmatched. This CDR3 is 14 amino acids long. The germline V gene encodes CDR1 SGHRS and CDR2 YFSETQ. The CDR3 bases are TGCGCCAGCACTCCGCGCGGGGGGACCTACGAGCAGTACTTC. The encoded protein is CASTPRGGTYEQYF.

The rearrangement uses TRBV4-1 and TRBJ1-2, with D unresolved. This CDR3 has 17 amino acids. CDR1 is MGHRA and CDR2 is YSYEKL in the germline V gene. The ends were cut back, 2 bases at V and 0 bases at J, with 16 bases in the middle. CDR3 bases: TGCGCCAGCAGCCAAAAGATAATCCAACAGCCTAACTATGGCTACACCTTC. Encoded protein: CASSQKIIQQPNYGYTF.

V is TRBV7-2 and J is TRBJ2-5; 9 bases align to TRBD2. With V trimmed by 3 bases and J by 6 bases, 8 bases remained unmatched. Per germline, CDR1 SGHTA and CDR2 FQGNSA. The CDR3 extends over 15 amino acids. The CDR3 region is CASSLGGGGAQTQYF. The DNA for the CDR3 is TGTGCCAGCAGCTTGGGAGGCGGGGGGGCTCAGACCCAGTACTTC.

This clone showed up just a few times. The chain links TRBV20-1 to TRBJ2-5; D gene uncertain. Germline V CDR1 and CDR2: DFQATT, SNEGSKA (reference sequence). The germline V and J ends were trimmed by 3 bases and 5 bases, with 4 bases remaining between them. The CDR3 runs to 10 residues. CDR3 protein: CSASYETQYF. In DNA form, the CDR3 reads TGCAGTGCTAGCTACGAGACCCAGTACTTC.

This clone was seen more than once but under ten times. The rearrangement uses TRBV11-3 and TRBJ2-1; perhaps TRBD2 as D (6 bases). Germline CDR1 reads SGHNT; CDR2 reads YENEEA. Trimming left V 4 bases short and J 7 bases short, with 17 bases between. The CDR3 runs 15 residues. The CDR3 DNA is TGTGCCAGCAGCTACGGAGGGCTCGGTGGGAATGAGCAGTTCTTC. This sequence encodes CASSYGGLGGNEQFF.

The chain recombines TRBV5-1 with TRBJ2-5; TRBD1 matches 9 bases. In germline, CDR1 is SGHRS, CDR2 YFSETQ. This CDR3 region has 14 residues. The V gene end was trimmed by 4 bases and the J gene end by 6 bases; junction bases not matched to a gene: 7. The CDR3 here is CASSEGQGLKTQYF. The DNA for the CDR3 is TGCGCCAGCAGCGAAGGACAGGGGCTGAAGACCCAGTACTTC. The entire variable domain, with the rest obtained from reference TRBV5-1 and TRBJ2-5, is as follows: KAGVTQTPRYLIKTRGQQVTLSCSPISGHRSVSWYQQTPGQGLQFLFEYFSETQRNKGNFPGRFSGRQFSNSRSEMNVSTLELGDSALYLCASSEGQGLKTQYFGPGTRLLVL.

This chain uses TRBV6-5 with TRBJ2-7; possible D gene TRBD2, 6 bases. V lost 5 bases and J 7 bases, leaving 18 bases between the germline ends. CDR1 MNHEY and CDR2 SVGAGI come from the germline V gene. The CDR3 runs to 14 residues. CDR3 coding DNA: TGTGCCAGCAGTAAATCCGGGACGGCGGGGGAGCAGTACTTC. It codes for CASSKSGTAGEQYF.

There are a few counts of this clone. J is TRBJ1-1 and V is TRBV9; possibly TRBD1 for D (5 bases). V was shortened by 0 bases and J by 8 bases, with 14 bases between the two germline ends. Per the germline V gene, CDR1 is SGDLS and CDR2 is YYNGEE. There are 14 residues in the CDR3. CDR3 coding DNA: TGTGCCAGCAGCGTAGACCCAGCAAAGGGGGAAGCTTTCTTT. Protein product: CASSVDPAKGEAFF.

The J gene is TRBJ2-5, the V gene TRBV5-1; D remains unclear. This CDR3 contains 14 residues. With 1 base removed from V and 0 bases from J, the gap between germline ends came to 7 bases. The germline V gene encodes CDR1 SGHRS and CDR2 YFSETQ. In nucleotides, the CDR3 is TGCGCCAGCAGCTTGTCCAGGTACCAAGAGACCCAGTACTTC. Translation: CASSLSRYQETQYF.

The CDR3 sequence is CASRAGRAGELFF. CDR3 in DNA: TGTGCCAGCAGGGCAGGGAGGGCCGGGGAGCTGTTTTTT. The rearrangement uses TRBV9 and TRBJ2-2; TRBD2 agrees at 7 bases. The germline CDR1 and CDR2 sequences are SGDLS and YYNGEE. This CDR3 region has 13 residues. Losses at the gene ends were 5 bases for V and 6 bases for J; bases not matched to a gene: 4.

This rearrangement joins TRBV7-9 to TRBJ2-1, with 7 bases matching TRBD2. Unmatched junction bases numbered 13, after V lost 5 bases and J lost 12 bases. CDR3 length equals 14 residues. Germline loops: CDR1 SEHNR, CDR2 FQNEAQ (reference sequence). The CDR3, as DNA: TGTGCCAGCAGCCCACGGGAGGTCCCCACTGTGCAGTTCTTC. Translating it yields CASSPREVPTVQFF.

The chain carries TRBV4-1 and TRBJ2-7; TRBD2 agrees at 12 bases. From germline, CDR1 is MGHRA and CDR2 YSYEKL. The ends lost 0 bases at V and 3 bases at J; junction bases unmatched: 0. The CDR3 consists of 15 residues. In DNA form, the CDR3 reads TGCGCCAGCAGCCAAGAGACTAGCGGGGGCTACGAGCAGTACTTC. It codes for CASSQETSGGYEQYF.

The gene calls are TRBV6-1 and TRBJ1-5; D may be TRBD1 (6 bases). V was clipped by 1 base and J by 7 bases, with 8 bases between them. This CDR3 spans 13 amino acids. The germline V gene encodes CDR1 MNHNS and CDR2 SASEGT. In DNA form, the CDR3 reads TGTGCCAGCAGTGAAGGGCAGGGGCAGCCCCAGCATTTT. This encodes CASSEGQGQPQHF.

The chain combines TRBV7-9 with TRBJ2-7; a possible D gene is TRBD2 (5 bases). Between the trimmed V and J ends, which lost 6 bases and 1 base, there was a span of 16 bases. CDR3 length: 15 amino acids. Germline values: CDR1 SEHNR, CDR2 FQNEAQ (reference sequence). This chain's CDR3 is CASSFRETSSYEQYF. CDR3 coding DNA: TGTGCCAGCAGTTTCCGCGAAACTAGTTCCTACGAGCAGTACTTC.

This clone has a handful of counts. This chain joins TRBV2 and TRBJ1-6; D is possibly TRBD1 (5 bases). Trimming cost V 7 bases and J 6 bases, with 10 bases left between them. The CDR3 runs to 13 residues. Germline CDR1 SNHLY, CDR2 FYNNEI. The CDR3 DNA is TGTGCCAGCAATCTGGGGGGTAATTCACCCCTCCACTTT. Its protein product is CASNLGGNSPLHF.

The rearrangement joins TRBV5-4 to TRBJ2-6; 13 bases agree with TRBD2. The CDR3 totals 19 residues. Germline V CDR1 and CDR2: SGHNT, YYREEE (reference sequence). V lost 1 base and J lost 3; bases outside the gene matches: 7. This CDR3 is CASSLPGLAGKNGANVLTF. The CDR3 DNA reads TGTGCCAGCAGCTTGCCGGGACTAGCGGGAAAAAATGGGGCCAACGTCCTGACTTTC.

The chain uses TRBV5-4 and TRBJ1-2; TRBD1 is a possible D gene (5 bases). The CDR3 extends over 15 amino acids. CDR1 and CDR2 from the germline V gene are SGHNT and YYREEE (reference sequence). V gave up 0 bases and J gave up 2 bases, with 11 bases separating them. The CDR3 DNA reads TGTGCCAGCAGCTTGGATGGGGCCCAGAACTATGGCTACACCTTC. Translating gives CASSLDGAQNYGYTF.

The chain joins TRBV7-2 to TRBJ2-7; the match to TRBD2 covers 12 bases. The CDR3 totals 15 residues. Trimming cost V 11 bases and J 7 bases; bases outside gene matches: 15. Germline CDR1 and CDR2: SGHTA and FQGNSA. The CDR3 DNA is TGTGCCTCCACAGGGGCTAGCGGGAGGGCCGAGGAGCAGTACTTC. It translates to CASTGASGRAEEQYF.